Listed below are T cell receptor beta chains from one sample, sequenced in a study of blood T cell repertoires in COVID-19. TCRdb's copy holds only in-frame clones and misses some; the assay was immunoSEQ multiplex PCR. The data hold over 100,000 clones, with 82% observed a single time. Sequencing was carried out using peripheral blood. The source is a woman aged 70 to 79 with acute or convalescent COVID-19. Each CDR3 is given with its conserved first and last residue.

v_call	j_call	cdr3_aa
TRBV11-2	TRBJ2-1	CASSLVAGGPYNEQFF
TRBV30	TRBJ1-2	CAWSSGTPNYGYTF
TRBV3-1/TRBV3-2	TRBJ2-7	CASSQALSGSYEQYF
TRBV29-1	TRBJ2-3	CSGTEARRDTQYF
TRBV7-3	TRBJ2-1	CASSPDGGLTYNEQFF
TRBV6-2/TRBV6-3	TRBJ1-5	CASSTGAGSNQPQHF
TRBV10-3	TRBJ1-1	CAIRGQGGNTEAFF
TRBV19	TRBJ1-1	CASSILLNTEAFF
TRBV12-3/TRBV12-4	TRBJ2-7	CASRYQGAYEQYF
TRBV6-5	TRBJ2-1	CASSYRQGTYNEQFF
TRBV7-2	TRBJ1-2	CASNPGTVNYGYTF
TRBV10-1	TRBJ1-1	CASSGRSPGQEAFF
TRBV5-1	TRBJ2-3	CASSAGLAASTDTQYF
TRBV7-9	TRBJ2-7	CASSQPTGWEQYF
TRBV4-3	TRBJ2-1	CASSQAGLANNEQFF
TRBV7-6	TRBJ2-1	CASSSRLAGPLYNEQFF
TRBV27	TRBJ2-1	CASSLALAGVEGEQFF
TRBV6-1	TRBJ1-2	CASSELETGYGYTF